This paragraph reports one T cell receptor (beta chain). The data were produced by immunoSEQ multiplex PCR, yet TCRdb's version contains in-frame clones alone and is incomplete. The sample includes more than 65,000 clones, more than 80% of them seen just once. Unmatched junction bases numbered 9, after V lost 4 bases and J lost 10 bases. This CDR3 comprises 14 residues. The germline V gene encodes CDR1 LNHNV and CDR2 YYDKDF (reference sequence). This sample stems from a study of control samples from healthy donors and cancer patients. The source of this sequence is a man in his sixties in good health. The chain uses TRBV15 and TRBJ1-1; 10 bases map to TRBD1. The material sequenced was blood. CDR3 DNA: TGTGCCACCAGCACGAGGGGACAGGGGCGTGTAGCTTTCTTT. Protein product: CATSTRGQGRVAFF.